Listed below are T cell receptor beta chains from one sample, sequenced in a study of regulatory T cells in long-lasting Graves disease. TCRdb redid the calling of the multiplex PCR reads with MiXCR, one entry per CDR3 protein. The sample yields 550,000 to 650,000 distinct CDR3 sequences, around 16% seen once. These data are also associated with another study on T cells in Graves' hyperthyroidism and ophthalmopathy.

Here the sequenced sample was peripheral blood mononuclear cells (PBMCs), taken at new diagnosis, from a patient treated with antithyroid drugs. The source of these receptors is a man younger than 35 with Graves disease. The CDR3 runs from the conserved cysteine through the conserved F or W. A D gene is named only where the DNA matches it firmly. Only part of the rows carry a size: once, few, many, or a class if the clone is expanded.

j_call | d_call | v_call | clone_size | cdr3_aa | cdr3_nt
TRBJ1-6 | TRBD1 | TRBV4-2 | once | CASSQDPATGARYNSPLHF | TGTGCCAGCAGCCAAGATCCCGCAACAGGGGCAAGATATAATTCACCCCTCCACTTT
TRBJ2-1 | NA | TRBV7-8 | few | CASSRRSALESNVQFF | TGTGCCAGCAGCAGGAGGTCGGCCCTTGAGTCCAATGTGCAGTTCTTC
TRBJ1-1 | NA | TRBV12-5 | many | CASGLDWGPSAEAFF | TGTGCTAGTGGTTTAGATTGGGGGCCAAGCGCTGAAGCTTTCTTT
TRBJ1-4 | TRBD1 | TRBV6-5 | NA | CASSYSPTGMIEKLFF | TGTGCCAGCAGTTACTCCCCGACAGGGATGATTGAAAAACTGTTTTTT
TRBJ2-1 | NA | TRBV11-2 | many | CASSFWELEQFF | TGTGCCAGCAGCTTCTGGGAGCTTGAGCAGTTCTTC
TRBJ1-1 | TRBD1 | TRBV5-5 | NA | CASSAQGEYTEAFF | TGTGCCAGCAGCGCCCAGGGGGAGTACACTGAAGCTTTCTTT
TRBJ2-7 | NA | TRBV19 | NA | CASSWDISYEQYF | TGTGCCAGTAGCTGGGACATCTCCTACGAGCAGTACTTC
TRBJ1-1 | NA | TRBV5-1 | NA | CASSFGGGRAEAFF | TGCGCCAGCAGCTTCGGGGGCGGAAGGGCTGAAGCTTTCTTT
TRBJ1-5 | TRBD1 | TRBV20-1 | few | CSARKQGNQPQHF | TGCAGTGCTAGAAAACAGGGGAATCAGCCCCAGCATTTT
TRBJ2-1 | TRBD2 | TRBV27 | few | CASSFRSGGEQFF | TGTGCCAGCAGTTTTAGGTCCGGGGGGGAGCAGTTCTTC
TRBJ2-1 | NA | TRBV6-1 | many | CASSPNVWGNEQFF | TGTGCCAGCAGTCCTAACGTGTGGGGCAATGAGCAGTTCTTC
TRBJ1-1 | NA | TRBV28 | many | CASSLFAGSNMNTEAFF | TGTGCCAGCAGTTTATTCGCGGGGTCAAATATGAACACTGAAGCTTTCTTT
TRBJ2-5 | NA | TRBV30 | many | CAWERRQETQYF | TGTGCCTGGGAACGACGTCAAGAGACCCAGTACTTC
TRBJ2-7 | NA | TRBV27 | few | CASSSPTSPYHEQYF | TGTGCCAGCAGTTCTCCAACTTCTCCCTACCACGAGCAGTACTTC
TRBJ1-5 | NA | TRBV12-3/TRBV12-4 | NA | CASSLVDGSNQPQHF | TGTGCCAGCAGTTTAGTGGACGGCAGCAATCAGCCCCAGCATTTT
TRBJ2-3 | NA | TRBV4-2 | NA | CASSQEELSWGDTQYF | TGTGCCAGCAGCCAAGAAGAGCTATCATGGGGCGATACGCAGTATTTT
TRBJ2-5 | TRBD1 | TRBV2 | many | CARARIDRGRQETQYF | TGTGCCAGAGCTCGTATCGACAGGGGGCGTCAAGAGACCCAGTACTTC
TRBJ2-5 | TRBD2 | TRBV20-1 | few | CSATNLGLAGGPVGETQYF | TGCAGTGCTACGAACCTCGGACTAGCGGGAGGCCCTGTGGGTGAGACCCAGTACTTC
TRBJ1-3 | NA | TRBV28 | few | CASSLSGQVHSGNTIYF | TGTGCCAGCAGTTTATCGGGGCAAGTTCACTCTGGAAACACCATATATTTT
TRBJ2-3 | TRBD2 | TRBV27 | NA | CASSIRRLAGGATDTQYF | TGTGCCAGCAGTATCCGGAGACTAGCGGGAGGTGCCACAGATACGCAGTATTTT
TRBJ1-2 | TRBD1 | TRBV9 | many | CASSSRTGTSYGYTF | TGTGCCAGCAGCTCCCGGACAGGCACCTCTTATGGCTACACCTTC
TRBJ1-5 | NA | TRBV30 | few | CAWTGSSNQPQHF | TGTGCCTGGACCGGCAGTAGCAATCAGCCCCAGCATTTT
TRBJ2-7 | TRBD1 | TRBV20-1 | few | CSVLRDRTHEQYF | TGCAGTGTCCTACGGGACAGAACCCACGAGCAGTACTTC
TRBJ1-1 | NA | TRBV27 | few | CASIPRPDREAFF | TGTGCCAGCATTCCACGACCCGATAGAGAAGCTTTCTTT